This TCR beta chain was obtained from a study of Ad26.COV2.S vaccination and SARS-CoV-2 variants. Study-level background: Recipients of Ad26.COV2.S got it intramuscularly, once or twice 56 days apart.

This clone was found once. Here immunoSEQ multiplex PCR was the method, and the copy in TCRdb shows in-frame clones only, minus some. This repertoire shows hundreds of thousands of clones, about nine tenths found once; its top ten account for 3.4%. Documented treatment: around 19 received Ad26.COV2.S at low or high dose, single or two shots; 5 received placebo; per-sample allocation not given. Sampling was performed 63 days after the first vaccine or placebo injection. V was pared by 3 bases and J by 4 bases, with 5 bases of the junction left unmatched. The length of the CDR3 is 14 residues. Germline CDR1 is LGHDT and CDR2 is YNNKEL (reference sequence).

J is TRBJ2-5 and V is TRBV3-1 (or the pseudogene TRBV3-2); TRBD2 matches at 7 bases. This specimen consisted of peripheral blood, obtained in a trial of Ad26.COV2.S vaccine versus placebo. This sequence was found in a person aged 18-60 years who received the Ad26.COV2.S COVID-19 vaccine or a placebo. CDR3: CASSHWGRGETQYF. CDR3 nucleotide sequence: TGTGCCAGCAGCCACTGGGGGAGGGGAGAGACCCAGTACTTC.